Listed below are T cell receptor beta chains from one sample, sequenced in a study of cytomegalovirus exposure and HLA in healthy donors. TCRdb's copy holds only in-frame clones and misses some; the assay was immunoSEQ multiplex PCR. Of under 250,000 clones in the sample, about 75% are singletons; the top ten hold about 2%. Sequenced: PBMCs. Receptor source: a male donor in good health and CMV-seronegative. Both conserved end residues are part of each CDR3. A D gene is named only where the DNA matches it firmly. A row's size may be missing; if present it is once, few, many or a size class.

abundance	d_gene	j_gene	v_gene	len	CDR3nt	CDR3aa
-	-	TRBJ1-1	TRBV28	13	TGTGCCAGCACCCCCGGCCCGCCGGGGGAAGCTTTCTTT	CASTPGPPGEAFF
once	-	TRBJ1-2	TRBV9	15	TGTGCCAGCAGCGTAGCAGCCGGGGACATATATGGCTACACCTTC	CASSVAAGDIYGYTF
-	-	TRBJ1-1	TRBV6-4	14	TGTGCCAGCAGTGGGACAGCCTCGAACACTGAAGCTTTCTTT	CASSGTASNTEAFF
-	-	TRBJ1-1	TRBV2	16	TGTGCCAGCAGTGAAGCGCTTCGGGGTTCGGACACTGAAGCTTTCTTT	CASSEALRGSDTEAFF
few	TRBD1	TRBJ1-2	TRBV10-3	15	TGTGCCATCAGTGAGTCGACAGGGGCGAACTATGGCTACACCTTC	CAISESTGANYGYTF
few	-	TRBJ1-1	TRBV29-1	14	TGCAGCGTTGTCGGGACTAATGCGTGGACTGAAGCTTTCTTT	CSVVGTNAWTEAFF
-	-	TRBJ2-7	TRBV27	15	TGTGCCAGCAGTCCGAAGCAAGGGGGCTCCTACGAGCAGTACTTC	CASSPKQGGSYEQYF
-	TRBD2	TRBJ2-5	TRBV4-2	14	TGTGCCAGCAGCCAAGGGCGGGGGGGCTTGGCCCAGTACTTC	CASSQGRGGLAQYF
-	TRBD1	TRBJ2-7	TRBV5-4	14	TGTGCCAGCAGCCTGGGACAGGCCCCCTACGAGCAGTACTTC	CASSLGQAPYEQYF
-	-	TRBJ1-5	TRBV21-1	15	TGTGCCAGCAGCAAAGTTCGGGGAAACTGGCAGCCCCAGCATTTT	CASSKVRGNWQPQHF
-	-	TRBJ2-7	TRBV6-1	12	TGTGCCAGCAGCTCCCTCGCCTACGAGCAGTACTTC	CASSSLAYEQYF
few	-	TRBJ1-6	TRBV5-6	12	TGTGCCAGCAGCTCGGGTGATTCACCCCTCCACTTT	CASSSGDSPLHF
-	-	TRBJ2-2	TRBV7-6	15	TGTGCCAGCAGCTTCGGCGGGGCCGCGACCGGGGAGCTGTTTTTT	CASSFGGAATGELFF
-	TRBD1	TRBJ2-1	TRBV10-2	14	TGCGCCAGCAGTGGGGACAGGCCCTACAATGAGCAGTTCTTC	CASSGDRPYNEQFF
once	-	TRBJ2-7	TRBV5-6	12	TGTGCCAGCAGCACGGGAGATTACGAGCAGTACTTC	CASSTGDYEQYF
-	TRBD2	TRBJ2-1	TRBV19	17	TGTGCCAGTAGCCAAGGACTAGCGGATGCTGGGTACAATGAGCAGTTCTTC	CASSQGLADAGYNEQFF
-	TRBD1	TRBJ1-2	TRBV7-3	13	TGTGCCAGCAGCTTATCCAGGGGGCTGGGCTACACCTTC	CASSLSRGLGYTF
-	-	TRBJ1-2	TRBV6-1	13	TGTGCCAGCAGTGAGACAGATAACTATGGCTACACCTTC	CASSETDNYGYTF
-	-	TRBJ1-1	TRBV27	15	TGTGCCAGCAGTTTATCGGGGAGGGGGGACACTGAAGCTTTCTTT	CASSLSGRGDTEAFF
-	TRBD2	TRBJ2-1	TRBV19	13	TGTGCCAGCTGGAGCGGGGGGAGGCATGAGCAGTTCTTC	CASWSGGRHEQFF
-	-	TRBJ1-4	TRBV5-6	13	TGTGCCAGCAGCATGGACACGAATGAAAAACTGTTTTTT	CASSMDTNEKLFF
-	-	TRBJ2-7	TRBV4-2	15	TGTGCCAGCAGCACAGGGGGGGCGGGAGTTGACGAGCAGTACTTC	CASSTGGAGVDEQYF
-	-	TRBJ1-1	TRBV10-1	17	TGCGCCAGCAGTGAGTCGGGGGGGCCAGGTCCCGGACCTGAAGCTTTCTTT	CASSESGGPGPGPEAFF
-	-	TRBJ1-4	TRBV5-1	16	TGCGCCAGCAGCTTGGCCGGGCCAGGGTTACAGGAAAAACTGTTTTTT	CASSLAGPGLQEKLFF
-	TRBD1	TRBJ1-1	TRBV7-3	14	TGTGCCAGCAGACTGACAGGGTTGAACACTGAAGCTTTCTTT	CASRLTGLNTEAFF
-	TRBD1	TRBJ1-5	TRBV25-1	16	TGTGCCAGCAGTGCCACAGGGGGCGAGTCGAATCAGCCCCAGCATTTT	CASSATGGESNQPQHF
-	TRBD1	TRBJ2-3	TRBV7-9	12	TGTTCCAGCAGCCAGGGGGTTGATACGCAGTATTTT	CSSSQGVDTQYF
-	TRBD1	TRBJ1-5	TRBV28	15	TGTGCCAGCACCTCGACAGGGGTAGAAGCCCAGCCCCAGCATTTT	CASTSTGVEAQPQHF
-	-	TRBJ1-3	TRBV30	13	TGTGCCTGGAGTAAACTCTCTGGAAACACCATATATTTT	CAWSKLSGNTIYF
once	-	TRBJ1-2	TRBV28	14	TGTGCCAGCAGTTCTCCGTCCAGGGACTATGGCTACACCTTC	CASSSPSRDYGYTF